Below, one T cell receptor beta chain is given with its context. Its antigen is unknown. The data were obtained in a study of T-cell memory formation after mild COVID-19. Findings of the study overall: Mostly located in CM and EM were contracting CD4+ clones, with contracting CD8+ clones located in EMRA.

TCRdb used MiXCR to reprocess the 5' RACE reads, holding one entry per CDR3 protein. The top ten clones hold about 21% of a sample with a few hundred thousand distinct CDR3 sequences, about 13% of them seen once. Trimming removed 4 bases at V and 1 base at J, with 11 bases between. Germline V gives CDR1 LGHNA, CDR2 YSLEER. The CDR3 contains 15 residues. The TCR comes from a man younger than 35 who had mild COVID-19 (a few samples of this study predate the infection). Cell type and time point are not known. The chain employs TRBV4-3 and TRBJ1-3; tentative D call: TRBD1 (6 bases). Input material: PBMCs or a T cell subset sorted from them (not recorded which). The CDR3 region has the DNA TGCGCCAGCAGCCTGGACAGCACTTCTGGAAACACCATATATTTT. Amino acid sequence: CASSLDSTSGNTIYF.